This T cell receptor beta chain comes out of a study of beta chain features in type 1 diabetes. General study results and limits: TCRB CDR3s from Type 1 diabetes patients were moderately but significantly shorter in all four CD4+ subsets.

The authors reverse transcribed all of the isolated RNA, so sequencing captured expressed TCRB transcripts. The data were produced by immunoSEQ multiplex PCR, yet TCRdb's version contains in-frame clones alone and is incomplete. The table includes approximately 730,000 clones, 13% detected once. CDR3 length: 14 residues. Losses at the gene ends were 0 bases for V and 8 bases for J; bases not matched to a gene: 3. Per germline, CDR1 SGDLS and CDR2 YYNGEE. Turning to this clone: As yet, its antigen is unknown.

V usage is TRBV9 and J usage is TRBJ2-3, with TRBD2 matching 10 bases. The origin of this receptor is a man aged 18 to 30 with type 1 diabetes. Sequencing was performed on naive CD4+ T cells from blood. The CDR3 here is CASSVDLAGVTQYF. CDR3 bases: TGTGCCAGCAGCGTAGACCTAGCGGGGGTTACGCAGTATTTT.